A single sample gave rise to the 30 T cell receptor beta chains below, sequenced in a study of neurological immune-mediated disorders. One entry per CDR3 protein, called by TCRdb with MiXCR from the 5' RACE reads. The sample includes tens of thousands of distinct CDR3 sequences, around 10% seen only once; the top ten take 3% to 4.5%. Sequencing was carried out using CD4+ T cells from blood. These receptors all come from a woman in her 30s with HTLV-1-associated myelopathy (HAM/TSP).

This clonotype was seen many times. The rearrangement joins TRBV5-1 to TRBJ1-2; TRBD1 matches at 7 bases. V dropped 8 bases and J dropped 3; count of bases not matched to a gene: 4. The CDR3 consists of 12 residues. The germline gives CDR1 SGHRS, CDR2 YFSETQ. The CDR3 is CASGGGYYGYTF. DNA of the CDR3: TGCGCCAGTGGAGGGGGCTACTATGGCTACACCTTC.

In its sample, this clonotype was seen many times. This chain uses TRBV12-3 or TRBV12-4 with TRBJ2-5; possibly TRBD1 for D (5 bases). CDR3 length equals 16 residues. V dropped 1 base and J dropped 6 bases, with 18 bases sitting between them. CDR3 sequence: CASSLDRGPLRKTQYF. The CDR3 coding sequence is TGTGCCAGCAGTTTAGATAGGGGTCCGCTTCGCAAGACCCAGTACTTC.

Many counts were recorded for this clonotype. The V call is TRBV5-1, the J call TRBJ1-1; D gene uncertain. Germline loops: CDR1 SGHRS, CDR2 YFSETQ. V lost 5 bases, J lost 0 bases, and 14 bases lay in between. The CDR3 runs 15 residues. The CDR3, as DNA: TGCGCCAGCAGGCTTGGCGAGGGATTGAACACTGAAGCTTTCTTT. Amino acid sequence: CASRLGEGLNTEAFF.

This clonotype came up many times. The V and J genes are TRBV20-1 and TRBJ2-7; no definite D call. The CDR3 is 12 residues long. Germline V lookup: CDR1 DFQATT, CDR2 SNEGSKA (reference sequence). V shed 0 bases and J shed 4 bases, with 7 bases lying between them. CDR3 sequence (DNA): TGCAGTGCTAGAGAAGGAAGTTACGAGCAGTACTTC. Encoded protein: CSAREGSYEQYF.

The sample holds many counts of this clonotype. This chain connects TRBV6-2 or TRBV6-3 to TRBJ1-2; D perhaps matches TRBD1 (5 bases). V was trimmed by 2 bases and J by 8 bases, leaving 18 bases between them. The CDR3 covers 15 residues. Per the germline V gene, CDR1 is MNHEY and CDR2 is SVGEGT. The CDR3 reads CASSYGAANYVGYTF. DNA of the CDR3: TGTGCCAGCAGTTACGGGGCAGCTAACTATGTCGGCTACACCTTC.

This clonotype has a count of ten or more. This chain joins TRBV6-6 and TRBJ2-7; 8 bases map to TRBD2. CDR3 length: 17 residues. V was pared by 0 bases and J by 3 bases, with 10 bases of the junction left unmatched. The germline gives CDR1 MNHNY, CDR2 SVGAGI (reference sequence). This CDR3 reads CASSYSRLAGSSYEQYF. The CDR3 DNA is TGTGCCAGCAGTTACTCGAGGCTAGCGGGTTCGAGCTACGAGCAGTACTTC.

This clonotype was detected ten times or more. This rearrangement joins TRBV7-6 to TRBJ2-5; D possibly uses TRBD1 or TRBD2 (5 bases each). V was pared by 7 bases and J by 4 bases, with 16 bases between. Germline values: CDR1 SGHVS, CDR2 FNYEAQ. This CDR3 comprises 14 residues. This CDR3 reads CASTTGPTAETQYF. The CDR3 bases are TGTGCCAGCACCACGGGACCAACCGCAGAGACCCAGTACTTC.

This clonotype was seen many times. J is TRBJ2-6 and V is TRBV12-3 or TRBV12-4, with a tentative D call TRBD1 (7 bases). The CDR3 runs to 17 residues. V lost 6 bases and J lost 1, with 16 bases in between. The CDR3 DNA reads as TGTGCCAGCAGCCCACAGGGGACTCTTTCTGGGGCCAACGTCCTGACTTTC. Translating gives CASSPQGTLSGANVLTF.

This clonotype was seen ten or more times. V is TRBV20-1 and J is TRBJ2-5; D tentatively fits TRBD1 or TRBD2 (5 bases each). Germline CDR1 DFQATT, CDR2 SNEGSKA (reference sequence). This CDR3 is 20 amino acids long. V was clipped by 4 bases and J by 0 bases, with 30 bases between them. CDR3 DNA: TGCAGTGCTAATGGGGACCTAAGGGGTCGGGGCTCACGTTACCAAGAGACCCAGTACTTC. Translation gives CSANGDLRGRGSRYQETQYF.

This clonotype was counted many times. The chain links TRBV6-1 to TRBJ1-1, with D unresolved. The V gene lost 3 bases and the J gene lost 7 bases, with 12 bases spanning the gap. This CDR3 spans 13 amino acids. From germline, CDR1 is MNHNS and CDR2 SASEGT. The chain's CDR3 is CASSDFLGIEAFF. The CDR3 DNA is TGTGCCAGCAGTGACTTCTTGGGTATTGAAGCTTTCTTT.

The sample holds many counts of this clonotype. The CDR3: CASSPWGAGTEAFF. In DNA form, the CDR3 reads TGTGCCAGTAGTCCTTGGGGGGCCGGCACTGAAGCTTTCTTT. J is TRBJ1-1 and V is TRBV19, with a tentative D call TRBD1 (6 bases). Germline lookup yields CDR1 LNHDA and CDR2 SQIVND (reference sequence). There are 14 residues in the CDR3. V gave up 5 bases and J gave up 4 bases, with 14 bases separating them.

This clonotype has at least ten counts. CDR3 region: CASSLGGREGRSGRTYGYTF. Here the CDR3 DNA reads TGTGCCAGCAGCTTAGGAGGGCGAGAGGGGCGAAGTGGACGCACCTATGGCTACACCTTC. This chain uses TRBV7-2 with TRBJ1-2; TRBD1 is a possible D gene (5 bases). V was pared by 1 base and J by 4 bases, with 28 bases between. The CDR3 totals 20 residues. Germline V lookup: CDR1 SGHTA, CDR2 FQGNSA.

About this clonotype itself: Since a much larger clone is just one base distant, this may be a read error. The rearrangement links TRBV4-1 to TRBJ2-3; D is perhaps TRBD1 (5 bases). CDR3 length: 15 amino acids. Germline V gene data show CDR1 as MGHRA and CDR2 as YSYEKL. CDR3 bases: TGCGCCAGCAGCCCCTGGCAGGGAAGCACATATACGCAGTATTTT. It specifies CASSPWQGSTYTQYF.

This clonotype was observed many times. V gene TRBV15 combines with J gene TRBJ1-4, with TRBD1 matching over 7 bases. The length of the CDR3 is 15 residues. J gave up 6 bases and V 3 bases, and 7 bases lay outside the gene matches. Germline-derived CDR1 and CDR2 are LNHNV and YYDKDF (reference sequence). This CDR3 reads CATSRSPGTDEKLFF. In nucleotides, the CDR3 is TGTGCCACCAGCAGGTCACCAGGGACAGATGAAAAACTGTTTTTT.

This clonotype came up many times. The chain recombines TRBV7-8 with TRBJ2-3, with TRBD2 matching 12 bases. Germline assignment: CDR1 SGHVS and CDR2 FQNEAQ. V lost 5 bases, J lost 2 bases, and 5 bases stayed unmatched. CDR3 size: 16 residues. CDR3 DNA sequence: TGTGCCAGCAGCGAAACTAGCGGGGGGAACACAGATACGCAGTATTTT. Protein product: CASSETSGGNTDTQYF.

The gene calls are TRBV30 and TRBJ1-1; maybe TRBD1 (5 bases). The germline V gene encodes CDR1 GTSNPN and CDR2 SVGIG (reference sequence). This CDR3 is built from 13 residues. V shed 1 base and J shed 6 bases, with 12 bases lying between them. CDR3 nucleotide sequence: TGTGCCTGGAGTGGACAGTTCCGCTCTGAAGCTTTCTTT. As protein: CAWSGQFRSEAFF.

This clonotype was seen repeatedly, ten times or more. The CDR3 is CASSAGQSSGNTQYF. As DNA, the CDR3 is TGCGCCAGCAGCGCCGGACAGTCATCAGGCAATACGCAGTATTTT. The J gene is TRBJ2-3, the V gene TRBV5-1; maybe TRBD1 (6 bases). The CDR3 has 15 residues. Germline CDR1 reads SGHRS; CDR2 reads YFSETQ. V dropped 4 bases and J dropped 7 bases, with 19 bases sitting between them.

This clonotype came up many times. The V and J genes are TRBV7-9 and TRBJ1-3; 9 bases are shared with TRBD1. Germline V gives CDR1 SEHNR, CDR2 FQNEAQ (reference sequence). There are 21 residues in the CDR3. V was pared by 11 bases and J by 0 bases, with 26 bases of the junction left unmatched. CDR3 sequence (DNA): TGTGCCGGGCAGTTCCTGACCGGGACAGGGACGAATTTACCCTCTGGAAACACCATATATTTT. Its protein product is CAGQFLTGTGTNLPSGNTIYF.

This clonotype has at least ten counts. The chain recombines TRBV5-1 with TRBJ2-7, with 13 bases aligning to TRBD2. The trim removed 4 bases at V and 6 bases at J, leaving 7 bases unmatched. The CDR3 has 15 residues. Germline V gives CDR1 SGHRS, CDR2 YFSETQ. CDR3 DNA sequence: TGCGCCAGCAGCGGGGGGACTAGCGGGGTCGTCGAGCAGTACTTC. It translates to CASSGGTSGVVEQYF.

This clonotype was observed many times. The chain joins TRBV20-1 to TRBJ2-2; 7 bases agree with TRBD1. This CDR3 comprises 17 residues. CDR1 is DFQATT and CDR2 is SNEGSKA in the germline V gene (reference sequence). The V segment lost 0 bases and the J segment 2 bases; nucleotides outside the gene matches: 9. Written as DNA, the CDR3 is TGCAGTGCTAGAGATCTTCGCTCAGGGGGTAACACCGGGGAGCTGTTTTTT. It yields the protein CSARDLRSGGNTGELFF.

This clonotype was seen at least ten times. This chain connects TRBV4-2 to TRBJ2-3; 10 nucleotides match TRBD2. Unmatched junction bases numbered 6, after V lost 0 bases and J lost 6 bases. Germline V gene data show CDR1 as LGHNA and CDR2 as YNFKEQ. This CDR3 is built from 16 residues. CDR3 nucleotides: TGTGCCAGCAGCCAAGAAGAGCGGGGGGGCCTTGATACGCAGTATTTT. Residues: CASSQEERGGLDTQYF.

This clonotype came up many times. The chain is built from TRBV29-1 and TRBJ2-1, with D maybe TRBD1 (6 bases). Germline V gene lookup returns CDR1 SQVTM and CDR2 ANQGSEA. The V and J ends lost 5 bases and 10 bases respectively, with 12 bases between them. This CDR3 comprises 11 residues. CDR3 in DNA: TGCAGCGTTCTGACAGGCTTGGAGCAGTTCTTC. It specifies CSVLTGLEQFF.

In the case of this clonotype: A read error may account for a junction end that differs from germline. This chain joins TRBV2 and TRBJ2-4; D perhaps matches TRBD1 (7 bases). The CDR3 has 16 residues. CDR1 and CDR2 from the germline V gene are SNHLY and FYNNEI. This CDR3 reads CASNTQGGRAKNSQYF. The CDR3 nucleotides are TGTGCCAGCAATACCCAGGGGGGTCGGGCCAAAAACAGTCAGTACTTC.

Many counts were recorded for this clonotype. The chain has TRBV5-1 and TRBJ2-7; 9 nucleotides agree with TRBD1. V trimming: 4 bases; J trimming: 6 bases; junction bases outside the gene matches: 5. The CDR3 runs to 13 residues. CDR1 is SGHRS, CDR2 YFSETQ, per germline. The CDR3: CASSPGTGFEQYF. The CDR3 nucleotides are TGCGCCAGCAGCCCTGGGACAGGGTTCGAGCAGTACTTC.

This clonotype is deemed medium-sized. The chain employs TRBV5-1 and TRBJ2-3; unclear D gene. The CDR3 length is 15 residues. From germline, CDR1 is SGHRS and CDR2 YFSETQ. V was trimmed by 3 bases and J by 2 bases, leaving 13 bases between them. CDR3 sequence reads: CASSSHGGPTDTQYF. The CDR3 nucleotides are TGCGCCAGCAGCTCCCATGGCGGCCCCACAGATACGCAGTATTTT.

This clonotype was recorded many times. The chain joins TRBV20-1 to TRBJ1-6, with D possibly being TRBD1 (6 bases). Trimming shortened V by 6 bases and J by 2 bases, and 17 bases separated the two germline ends. The CDR3 extends over 16 amino acids. Germline V gives CDR1 DFQATT, CDR2 SNEGSKA (reference sequence). The CDR3 reads CSAGEGGAAYNSPLHF. The CDR3 region has the DNA TGCAGTGCCGGCGAGGGGGGGGCGGCCTATAATTCACCCCTCCACTTT.

This clonotype occurred many times. This CDR3 is CSARPRLAGGQVSNEQFF. The CDR3 nucleotides read TGCAGTGCTAGACCCAGACTAGCGGGGGGGCAGGTTTCCAATGAGCAGTTCTTC. This chain connects TRBV20-1 to TRBJ2-1; 14 nucleotides match TRBD2. In germline, CDR1 is DFQATT, CDR2 SNEGSKA (reference sequence). The CDR3 extends over 18 amino acids. V lost 2 bases to trimming and J lost 6 bases; unmatched junction nucleotides: 12.

This clonotype was recorded many times. This chain links TRBV7-6 with TRBJ2-1, with D perhaps TRBD1 (5 bases). The CDR3 extends over 15 amino acids. With 1 base removed from V and 0 bases from J, the gap between germline ends came to 7 bases. The germline V gene encodes CDR1 SGHVS and CDR2 FNYEAQ. CDR3 sequence (DNA): TGTGCCAGCAGCTTAGGACAGCACTCCTACAATGAGCAGTTCTTC. Its translation is CASSLGQHSYNEQFF.

This clonotype was recorded at least ten times. The chain couples TRBV10-3 to TRBJ1-6; D is uncertain. The CDR3 consists of 13 residues. Trimming removed 9 bases from V and 6 bases from J, with 12 bases in between. The germline V gene has CDR1 ENHRY and CDR2 SYGVKD. This chain's CDR3 is CAITTEPNSPLHF. The CDR3 nucleotides are TGTGCCATTACGACGGAACCTAATTCACCCCTCCACTTT.

This clonotype was counted ten times or more. The chain uses TRBV7-7 and TRBJ2-3, with D unresolved. The V end lost 2 bases, the J end lost 4 bases, and 7 bases lay between the germline ends. The germline CDR1 and CDR2 sequences are SSHAT and FNYEAQ (reference sequence). The CDR3 runs to 13 residues. The CDR3 sequence is CASSLTGADTQYF. Written as DNA, the CDR3 is TGTGCCAGCAGCTTAACTGGGGCAGATACGCAGTATTTT.